A selection of T cell receptor beta chains follows, all from one sample in a study of regulatory T cells in long-lasting Graves disease. TCRdb itself ran the multiplex PCR reads through MiXCR, one entry per CDR3 protein. Among some 600,000 distinct CDR3 sequences, roughly 15% were seen once, and the ten largest hold 12%. These same records also appear under a second study, on T cells in Graves' hyperthyroidism and ophthalmopathy.

The starting material was peripheral blood mononuclear cells (PBMCs), obtained at new diagnosis, from a patient treated with antithyroid drugs. These receptors all stem from a man aged 18 to 30 with Graves disease. Both conserved end residues are part of each CDR3. D genes are given only for firm matches. Clone size is given for some rows only: seen once, a few or many times, or a class if the clone is expanded.

V gene,clone size,J gene,D gene,CDR3 protein,CDR3 DNA
TRBV30,NA,TRBJ2-2,NA,CAWGTGAGELFF,TGTGCCTGGGGGACCGGGGCCGGGGAGCTGTTTTTT
TRBV6-2/TRBV6-3,NA,TRBJ2-7,NA,CASIRDSSYEQYF,TGTGCCAGCATCCGAGACAGCTCCTACGAGCAGTACTTC
TRBV3-1,NA,TRBJ2-2,NA,CASSQVAGNTGELFF,TGTGCCAGCAGCCAAGTCGCAGGGAACACCGGGGAGCTGTTTTTT
TRBV6-1,NA,TRBJ2-2,TRBD2,CATSKPGGSTSGKALDTGELFF,TGTGCCACCTCAAAACCAGGGGGAAGTACTAGCGGGAAGGCCCTCGACACCGGGGAGCTGTTTTTT
TRBV4-2,NA,TRBJ2-7,NA,CASSQGPGQSYEQYF,TGTGCCAGCAGCCAGGGACCGGGCCAGTCCTACGAGCAGTACTTC
TRBV19,NA,TRBJ2-7,TRBD2,CASSRLAGGSEQYF,TGTGCCAGTAGTCGACTAGCGGGAGGGAGTGAGCAGTACTTC
TRBV7-9,many,TRBJ2-1,TRBD2,CASSASTSGSYNEQFF,TGTGCCAGCAGCGCGTCTACTAGCGGGAGCTACAATGAGCAGTTCTTC
TRBV5-1,few,TRBJ1-1,NA,CASSFFLRGFRTEAFF,TGCGCCAGCAGCTTCTTTTTAAGGGGATTTCGGACTGAAGCTTTCTTT
TRBV6-1,many,TRBJ2-7,NA,CARFGTQYF,TGTGCCAGATTTGGGACTCAGTACTTC
TRBV6-1,many,TRBJ2-7,NA,CASTENPLGRGRSLSREQYF,TGTGCCAGCACCGAAAACCCACTCGGACGAGGTCGGTCCCTTTCACGGGAGCAGTACTTC
TRBV4-1,few,TRBJ2-1,NA,CASSHSRDPLRGNEQFF,TGCGCCAGCAGCCACAGCCGGGACCCGCTAAGGGGCAATGAGCAGTTCTTC
TRBV12-3/TRBV12-4,many,TRBJ2-7,NA,CASSFGPPPYEQYF,TGTGCCAGCAGTTTCGGACCCCCGCCCTACGAGCAGTACTTC
TRBV7-8,NA,TRBJ2-7,TRBD2,CASSTRTSGSSHEQYF,TGTGCCAGCAGCACCAGGACTAGCGGGAGTTCCCACGAGCAGTACTTC
TRBV20-1,few,TRBJ2-5,NA,CSATDSQETQYF,TGCAGTGCTACAGACAGCCAAGAGACCCAGTACTTC
TRBV6-1,few,TRBJ1-5,NA,CASDLERDSNQPQHF,TGTGCCAGCGACCTTGAGCGAGATAGCAATCAGCCCCAGCATTTT
TRBV20-1,few,TRBJ2-3,NA,CSARRLSGSTDTQYF,TGCAGTGCTAGAAGACTAAGCGGCAGCACAGATACGCAGTATTTT
TRBV6-1,many,TRBJ2-3,NA,CASSPRTIPDTQYF,TGTGCCAGCAGTCCCCGGACGATCCCCGATACGCAGTATTTT
TRBV12-3/TRBV12-4,many,TRBJ1-6,NA,CASSLGENSPLHF,TGTGCCAGCAGTTTGGGGGAAAATTCACCCCTCCACTTT
TRBV29-1,many,TRBJ2-1,TRBD2,CSVEEGTSGKNNEQFF,TGCAGCGTTGAAGAGGGGACTAGCGGGAAGAACAATGAGCAGTTCTTC
TRBV19,NA,TRBJ2-1,NA,CASRDSGWDEQFF,TGTGCCAGTAGGGACTCAGGGTGGGATGAGCAGTTCTTC
TRBV9,few,TRBJ2-2,NA,CASSTTHTGELFF,TGTGCCAGCAGCACCACCCACACCGGGGAGCTGTTTTTT
TRBV5-6,NA,TRBJ2-7,TRBD2,CASSPWGGKQYF,TGTGCCAGCAGCCCCTGGGGGGGAAAGCAGTACTTC
TRBV20-1,many,TRBJ1-1,NA,CSARSLPMSDRLNTEAFF,TGCAGTGCTAGATCCTTACCGATGAGCGACAGACTGAACACTGAAGCTTTCTTT
TRBV7-8,few,TRBJ2-7,TRBD2,CASSPRGLAGVSLHYEQYF,TGTGCCAGCAGCCCGCGGGGACTAGCGGGAGTTTCACTACACTACGAGCAGTACTTC
TRBV7-9,many,TRBJ1-1,TRBD1,CASSFGQGTKTEAFF,TGTGCCAGCAGCTTTGGACAGGGGACAAAGACTGAAGCTTTCTTT
TRBV7-6,few,TRBJ1-4,NA,CASSLSQAGEKLFF,TGTGCCAGCAGCTTATCTCAGGCCGGGGAAAAACTGTTTTTT
TRBV12-5,NA,TRBJ1-2,NA,CASGLVLSGQVGYGYTF,TGTGCTAGTGGTTTGGTACTTTCGGGGCAGGTGGGCTATGGCTACACCTTC
TRBV9,few,TRBJ2-3,NA,CASSTADYYSTDTQYF,TGTGCCAGCAGCACGGCCGACTACTATAGCACAGATACGCAGTATTTT
TRBV5-6,many,TRBJ1-2,NA,CASSPRRGDGYTF,TGTGCCAGCAGCCCCCGGCGGGGGGATGGCTACACCTTC
TRBV18,many,TRBJ2-7,NA,CASSELRDSEQYF,TGTGCCAGCTCAGAACTAAGAGACTCCGAGCAGTACTTC
TRBV25-1,NA,TRBJ1-1,NA,CASSEGVWTEAFF,TGTGCCAGCAGTGAAGGGGTTTGGACTGAAGCTTTCTTT
TRBV2,few,TRBJ1-4,NA,CASRTGFNEKLFF,TGTGCCAGCAGGACAGGATTTAATGAAAAACTGTTTTTT
TRBV6-1,many,TRBJ1-1,NA,CASSGTVNTEAFF,TGTGCCAGCAGCGGAACGGTGAACACTGAAGCTTTCTTT
TRBV11-2,NA,TRBJ2-7,NA,CASNKGGSSYEQYF,TGTGCCAGCAACAAAGGGGGGAGCTCCTACGAGCAGTACTTC
TRBV4-1,few,TRBJ1-4,TRBD1,CASSRTVGTGVGKLFF,TGCGCCAGCAGCCGGACCGTTGGGACAGGAGTGGGAAAACTGTTTTTT
TRBV2,many,TRBJ2-7,TRBD1,CASSSQTGANEQYF,TGTGCCAGCAGTTCTCAGACAGGGGCGAACGAGCAGTACTTC
TRBV12-3/TRBV12-4,many,TRBJ1-1,NA,CASRGQNTEAFF,TGTGCCAGCAGGGGGCAGAACACTGAAGCTTTCTTT
TRBV4-2,NA,TRBJ1-1,NA,CASSQDQRGRLAFF,TGTGCCAGCAGCCAAGATCAACGGGGGCGTTTGGCTTTCTTT
TRBV29-1,NA,TRBJ1-1,NA,CSVESVLNTEAFF,TGCAGCGTTGAATCGGTCTTGAACACTGAAGCTTTCTTT
TRBV7-3,few,TRBJ1-1,NA,CATPLAKGVNTEAFF,TGTGCCACCCCTCTGGCAAAAGGGGTGAACACTGAAGCTTTCTTT
TRBV28,many,TRBJ2-1,NA,CASSSVGEYNEQFF,TGTGCCAGCAGTTCTGTCGGCGAATACAATGAGCAGTTCTTC
TRBV10-3,few,TRBJ1-2,NA,CAIRDDNLQGNGYTF,TGTGCCATCAGGGACGATAACCTTCAGGGGAATGGCTACACCTTC
TRBV24-1,many,TRBJ2-5,TRBD1,CATSDCRQGGETQYF,TGTGCCACCAGTGACTGCAGACAGGGTGGGGAGACCCAGTACTTC
TRBV10-3,few,TRBJ2-1,TRBD1,CAISENDRVSTEQFF,TGTGCCATCAGTGAAAATGACAGGGTATCCACTGAGCAGTTCTTC
TRBV4-1,few,TRBJ2-3,NA,CASSQVGEDTQYF,TGCGCCAGCAGCCAAGTGGGGGAAGATACGCAGTATTTT
TRBV20-1,many,TRBJ2-1,NA,CSARERGPLSYNEQFF,TGCAGTGCTAGAGAGAGAGGACCACTCTCCTACAATGAGCAGTTCTTC
TRBV5-1,NA,TRBJ2-1,TRBD2,CASSLTSGRLNEQFF,TGCGCCAGCAGCTTGACTAGCGGGAGATTGAATGAGCAGTTCTTC
TRBV2,many,TRBJ2-7,TRBD2,CASSEPRALAGDYEQYF,TGTGCCAGCAGTGAACCGCGGGCGCTAGCGGGAGACTACGAGCAGTACTTC
TRBV20-1,many,TRBJ2-7,TRBD2,CSARQASGRSGVEQYF,TGCAGTGCTAGACAGGCTAGCGGGAGATCAGGGGTTGAGCAGTACTTC
TRBV7-3,many,TRBJ2-1,NA,CASSYSGSYNEQFF,TGTGCCAGCAGTTACTCAGGGTCCTACAATGAGCAGTTCTTC
TRBV28,many,TRBJ2-3,TRBD1,CASQQGFTDTQYF,TGTGCCAGTCAACAGGGGTTCACAGATACGCAGTATTTT
TRBV11-2,NA,TRBJ2-1,NA,CASSLAGVIYNEQFF,TGTGCCAGCAGCTTAGCCGGCGTTATCTACAATGAGCAGTTCTTC
TRBV28,NA,TRBJ2-5,NA,CASTPPPGEETQYF,TGTGCCAGCACCCCCCCTCCGGGGGAAGAGACCCAGTACTTC
TRBV20-1,many,TRBJ1-4,TRBD1,CSARHGTGDEKLFF,TGCAGTGCTAGACACGGGACAGGGGACGAAAAACTGTTTTTT
TRBV5-1,NA,TRBJ2-2,NA,CASFGVVGELFF,TGCGCCAGCTTCGGGGTTGTCGGGGAGCTGTTTTTT